The 12 T cell receptor beta chains listed next were all sequenced from one sample in a study of OX40 agonist ivuxolimab in advanced cancers. Sequenced by immunoSEQ multiplex PCR; TCRdb stores in-frame clones only, minus some. Of roughly 60,000 clones in the sample, 84% are singletons; the top ten hold roughly 2%. Material: CD4+ or CD8+ T cells sorted from blood, obtained in a trial of the OX40 agonist ivuxolimab. The receptors shown here come from an adult with an advanced solid tumor such as melanoma, head and neck, liver or kidney cancer.

CDR3 residues: CASSYGEGQPQHF. The CDR3 DNA reads as TGTGCCAGCAGTTACGGGGAGGGGCAGCCCCAGCATTTT. The chain has TRBV6-6 and TRBJ1-5, with D perhaps matching TRBD1 (5 bases). This CDR3 spans 13 amino acids. V lost 2 bases and J 7 bases, leaving 9 bases between the germline ends. CDR1 and CDR2 (germline): MNHNY, SVGAGI (reference sequence).

The V gene is TRBV9, the J gene TRBJ1-2, with TRBD1 matching over 8 bases. CDR3 length: 16 residues. The germline V gene encodes CDR1 SGDLS and CDR2 YYNGEE. J gave up 1 base and V 3 bases, and 8 bases lay outside the gene matches. The CDR3 loop is CASSARDRSFNYGYTF. CDR3 bases: TGTGCCAGCAGCGCCCGGGACAGGAGTTTTAACTATGGCTACACCTTC.

The V and J genes are TRBV2 and TRBJ2-1, with TRBD2 matching 11 bases. V shed 2 bases and J 2 bases; nucleotides not matched to a gene: 2. The CDR3 spans 16 residues. Germline CDR1 reads SNHLY; CDR2 reads FYNNEI. The CDR3 bases are TGTGCCAGCAGTGAAAAGGGACTAGCGGCCTACAATGAGCAGTTCTTC. Translation gives CASSEKGLAAYNEQFF.

This clone was observed once. This chain connects TRBV18 to TRBJ2-7, with 8 bases identical to TRBD1. Looked up from germline, CDR1 is KGHSH and CDR2 is LQKENI. This CDR3 region has 16 residues. V gave up 3 bases and J gave up 5 bases; unmatched junction bases: 12. CDR3 bases: TGTGCCAGCTCACCTTGGACAGGGAGAAATATTGACGAGCAGTACTTC. It translates to CASSPWTGRNIDEQYF.

The chain recombines TRBV5-1 with TRBJ2-5; D might be TRBD1 or TRBD2, each matching 5 bases. This CDR3 has 14 amino acids. Trimming removed 3 bases at V and 5 bases at J, with 14 bases between. Germline CDR1 SGHRS, CDR2 YFSETQ. The CDR3 DNA is TGCGCCAGCAGCTCCTCCCGGGACGGGGAGACCCAGTACTTC. Its translation is CASSSSRDGETQYF.

The J gene is TRBJ1-5, the V gene TRBV6-1; D possibly corresponds to TRBD1 (5 bases). V lost 4 bases and J 5 bases, leaving 12 bases between the germline ends. The CDR3 sequence is 14 residues long. CDR1 is MNHNS, CDR2 SASEGT, per germline. The CDR3 nucleotides read TGTGCCAGCAGTGCCCAAGGGGTTCATCAGCCCCAGCATTTT. Protein sequence: CASSAQGVHQPQHF.

V gene TRBV29-1 combines with J gene TRBJ2-3; D could derive from TRBD1 or TRBD2 (5 bases each). Germline CDR1 and CDR2: SQVTM and ANQGSEA. With 1 base removed from V and 4 bases from J, the gap between germline ends came to 18 bases. This CDR3 region has 16 residues. This CDR3 reads CSVEGSGLGAPDTQYF. Written as DNA, the CDR3 is TGCAGCGTTGAAGGGTCGGGTCTCGGGGCCCCAGATACGCAGTATTTT.

This chain uses TRBV30 with TRBJ2-1; a possible D gene is TRBD2 (5 bases). Trimming shortened V by 0 bases and J by 10 bases, and 13 bases separated the two germline ends. The CDR3 runs to 13 residues. From germline, CDR1 is GTSNPN and CDR2 SVGIG (reference sequence). The CDR3 protein is CAWSVLRRGEQFF. For the CDR3, the DNA is TGTGCCTGGAGTGTACTCAGGCGAGGGGAGCAGTTCTTC. The full variable domain, rest sourced from reference TRBV30 and TRBJ2-1, is SQTIHQWPATLVQPVGSPLSLECTVEGTSNPNLYWYRQAAGRGLQLLFYSVGIGQISSEVPQNLSASRPQDRQFILSSKKLLLSDSGFYLCAWSVLRRGEQFFGPGTRLTVL.

The table lists this clone with a few counts. The chain employs TRBV5-1 and TRBJ1-2, with D perhaps TRBD1 (6 bases). V was shortened by 0 bases and J by 8 bases, with 14 bases between the two germline ends. This CDR3 has 14 residues. CDR1 is SGHRS, CDR2 YFSETQ, per germline. CDR3: CASSLDGGQGGYTF. The CDR3 coding sequence is TGCGCCAGCAGCTTGGATGGGGGGCAAGGAGGCTACACCTTC. The full variable domain, completed using reference TRBV5-1 and TRBJ1-2, is KAGVTQTPRYLIKTRGQQVTLSCSPISGHRSVSWYQQTPGQGLQFLFEYFSETQRNKGNFPGRFSGRQFSNSRSEMNVSTLELGDSALYLCASSLDGGQGGYTFGSGTRLTVV.

The chain has TRBV2 and TRBJ1-1; 7 positions agree with TRBD1. Unmatched junction bases numbered 3, after V lost 4 bases and J lost 4 bases. Looked up from germline, CDR1 is SNHLY and CDR2 is FYNNEI. The CDR3 length is 13 residues. The CDR3 bases are TGTGCCAGCAGTGCGGCAGGGGGCACTGAAGCTTTCTTT. Protein: CASSAAGGTEAFF.

The gene calls are TRBV6-1 and TRBJ2-3; D unclear. The length of the CDR3 is 14 residues. V dropped 4 bases and J dropped 0 bases, with 8 bases sitting between them. CDR1 is MNHNS, CDR2 SASEGT, per germline. The DNA for the CDR3 is TGTGCCAGCAGTGTCGGAGCTAGCACAGATACGCAGTATTTT. Translated, it gives CASSVGASTDTQYF.

In its sample, this clone was seen a few times. The chain links TRBV5-1 to TRBJ2-7, with TRBD1 as a possible D gene (5 bases). The CDR3 covers 14 residues. Trimming cost V 0 bases and J 6 bases, with 13 bases left between them. Germline V CDR1 and CDR2: SGHRS, YFSETQ. In nucleotides, the CDR3 is TGCGCCAGCAGCTTGGGACAGACTTTTGTCGAGCAGTACTTC. Encoded protein: CASSLGQTFVEQYF.